This T cell receptor beta chain was captured by sequencing in a study of response to subunit inactivated influenza vaccine. General observations from the study: The authors offered the suggestion that each seasonal influenza vaccination recruits few new T cells.

This clonotype was detected only a few times. Its antigen is still unknown. TCRdb called the RT-PCR reads again in MiXCR, with one record for every CDR3 protein. The sample contains almost 600,000 distinct CDR3 sequences, roughly 15% of which appear only once. Germline V lookup: CDR1 SGHDN, CDR2 FVKESK. Losses at the gene ends were 4 bases for V and 4 bases for J; bases not matched to a gene: 18. CDR3 length equals 21 residues. The TCR comes from a man aged 50-59 years who received an inactivated influenza vaccine. The sample here was PBMCs from blood, taken 11 to 12 days after vaccination. V gene TRBV14 combines with J gene TRBJ2-2, with 13 bases aligning to TRBD2. The CDR3 DNA reads TGTGCCAGCAGCCTATTAGGACTAGCGGGAGCCCCTAACGGATGCACCGGGGAGCTGTTTTTT. Its translation: CASSLLGLAGAPNGCTGELFF.